This TCR beta chain stems from a study of blood T cell repertoires in COVID-19. Overall study: Sites across the United States, Italy and Spain contributed samples from acute and convalescent COVID-19. In each case, the material was cDNA or gDNA derived from T cells, B-cell-depleted T cells, or PBMCs.

Self-reported history from a screening survey and questionnaire set each donor's cohort. This clone was detected once. Germline V gives CDR1 MNHEY, CDR2 SVGAGI. The CDR3 runs to 12 residues. The V and J ends lost 6 bases and 8 bases respectively, with 11 bases between them. Data came from immunoSEQ multiplex PCR; TCRdb stores just in-frame clones and leaves some out. Among around 250,000 clones, approximately 88% were seen once, and the ten largest hold roughly 1.2%. The sequence was collected from a middle-aged woman with acute COVID-19. The chain employs TRBV6-5 and TRBJ2-1, with D perhaps matching TRBD2 (6 bases). Input material: PBMCs or T cells enriched from blood (not recorded which). Here the CDR3 reads CASSLTRHEQFF. Here the CDR3 DNA reads TGTGCCAGCAGCTTGACTAGGCATGAGCAGTTCTTC.